The 16 T cell receptor beta chains below were found in one sample sequenced in a study of cytomegalovirus exposure and HLA in healthy donors. PCR primers comprised 60 Vbeta and 13 Jbeta primers. Profiled with immunoSEQ multiplex PCR; TCRdb holds only in-frame clones, not every one. The sample lists approximately 100,000 clones; 65% to 75% were seen once. The sequencing sample was made of PBMCs. These receptors came from a man in his forties in good health and CMV-seropositive.

The chain couples TRBV7-2 to TRBJ2-7; 11 positions agree with TRBD2. Germline CDR1 reads SGHTA; CDR2 reads FQGNSA. Germline trimming cut 5 bases from V and 7 bases from J; bases unmatched to any gene: 10. This CDR3 region has 15 residues. As DNA, the CDR3 is TGTGCCAGCAGCGAGACTAGCGGGACCTTGGGGGAGCAGTACGTC. This translates into CASSETSGTLGEQYV.

The chain is built from TRBV29-1 and TRBJ1-2; D is ambiguous. The V and J ends lost 6 bases and 1 base respectively, with 9 bases between them. CDR3 length equals 12 residues. Germline CDR1 and CDR2: SQVTM and ANQGSEA. For the CDR3, the DNA is TGCAGCGTGTTACCGGTTAACTATGGCTACACCTTC. This sequence encodes CSVLPVNYGYTF.

This clone has more than one count but fewer than ten. Other nucleotide sequences in the sample specify the same CDR3. V is TRBV5-1 and J is TRBJ2-2; possibly TRBD2 for D (6 bases). The CDR3 loop spans 13 amino acids. The V end was cut by 3 bases, the J end by 4 bases, with 7 bases between. Germline-derived CDR1 and CDR2 are SGHRS and YFSETQ. CDR3 sequence (DNA): TGCGCCAGCAGCTATAGCGGCACCGGGGAGCTGTTTTTT. Translation gives CASSYSGTGELFF.

The V gene is TRBV11-1, the J gene TRBJ2-1, with 8 bases fitting TRBD2. CDR1 and CDR2 (germline): SGHAT, FQDESV (reference sequence). The CDR3 has 16 amino acids. V trimming: 5 bases; J trimming: 4 bases; junction bases outside the gene matches: 10. The CDR3 bases are TGTGCCAGCAGCCCGACCGGGACTAGACAATACAATGAGCAGTTCTTC. Its protein product is CASSPTGTRQYNEQFF.

Turning to this clone: The junction departs from germline at one end; a sequencing error may be responsible. The V call is TRBV18, the J call TRBJ2-7, with a possible D match to TRBD1 (6 bases). CDR3 length equals 14 residues. Germline CDR1 and CDR2: KGHSH and LQKENI. The CDR3 DNA reads as TGTGCCAGCTCACCGGACAGCACCTCCTACGGGCAGTACTTC. Translated: CASSPDSTSYGQYF.

This clone was detected only a few times. The CDR3: CASSEYLASGDTDTQYF. CDR3 DNA: TGTGCCAGCAGTGAATATTTGGCTAGCGGAGACACAGATACGCAGTATTTT. The chain has TRBV25-1 and TRBJ2-3; TRBD2 matches at 7 bases. V shed 0 bases and J 2 bases; nucleotides not matched to a gene: 8. The CDR3 contains 17 residues. Germline V gene lookup returns CDR1 MGHDK and CDR2 SYGVNS.

This chain connects TRBV19 to TRBJ1-2, with 7 bases fitting TRBD1. Unmatched junction bases numbered 6, after V lost 5 bases and J lost 3 bases. Germline lookup yields CDR1 LNHDA and CDR2 SQIVND (reference sequence). The CDR3 has 14 amino acids. The CDR3 loop reads CASSFRGGDYGYTF. The CDR3 DNA reads as TGTGCCAGTAGTTTCCGAGGGGGCGACTATGGCTACACCTTC.

V and J are TRBV28 and TRBJ2-3; TRBD2 matches 7 bases. Germline CDR1 and CDR2: MDHEN and SYDVKM. V lost 3 bases, J lost 2 bases, and 8 bases stayed unmatched. The CDR3 covers 16 residues. CDR3 in DNA: TGTGCCAGCAGTTTCAATAGGGGAGGGCCCACAGATACGCAGTATTTT. This gives the protein CASSFNRGGPTDTQYF.

The chain is built from TRBV7-9 and TRBJ2-7; 7 nucleotides align to TRBD1. The germline V gene encodes CDR1 SEHNR and CDR2 FQNEAQ (reference sequence). V lost 6 bases, J lost 4 bases, and 3 bases stayed unmatched. There are 12 residues in the CDR3. In DNA, the CDR3 is TGTGCCAGCAGTTTGACAGGGTACGAGCAGTACTTC. Encoded protein: CASSLTGYEQYF.

The V gene is TRBV27, the J gene TRBJ2-1, with TRBD2 matching over 7 bases. Germline trimming cut 5 bases from V and 7 bases from J; bases unmatched to any gene: 17. This CDR3 region has 17 residues. From germline, CDR1 is MNHEY and CDR2 SMNVEV (reference sequence). The CDR3 nucleotides read TGTGCCAGCAGTACCATTATCCCGGACGTGGGAGGGAATGAGCAGTTCTTC. This codes for CASSTIIPDVGGNEQFF.

This chain links TRBV7-9 with TRBJ2-7; a possible D gene is TRBD2 (6 bases). Germline CDR1 reads SEHNR; CDR2 reads FQNEAQ (reference sequence). The V gene lost 2 bases and the J gene lost 10 bases, with 12 bases spanning the gap. CDR3 length equals 12 residues. The chain's CDR3 is CASSLTQGLQYV. CDR3 nucleotide sequence: TGTGCCAGCAGCTTAACGCAGGGACTTCAGTACGTC.

In nucleotides, the CDR3 is TGTGCCAGCAGTGCCAGTCGGGACTACACCTTC. Its protein is CASSASRDYTF. The V call is TRBV25-1, the J call TRBJ1-2; no reliable D call. The CDR3 extends over 11 amino acids. From germline, CDR1 is MGHDK and CDR2 SYGVNS. The V end lost 4 bases, the J end lost 10 bases, and 10 bases lay between the germline ends.

This chain uses TRBV4-3 with TRBJ2-7; 11 bases map to TRBD2. Germline CDR1 reads LGHNA; CDR2 reads YSLEER. This CDR3 spans 16 amino acids. V gave up 4 bases and J gave up 4 bases; unmatched junction bases: 9. CDR3 loop: CASSPNGLAGGYEQYF. In DNA form, the CDR3 reads TGCGCCAGCAGCCCCAATGGGCTAGCGGGAGGATACGAGCAGTACTTC.

The chain recombines TRBV5-4 with TRBJ1-1; no clear D. Germline assignment: CDR1 SGHNT and CDR2 YYREEE (reference sequence). Trimming shortened V by 0 bases and J by 6 bases, and 15 bases separated the two germline ends. The CDR3 runs 15 residues. CDR3 sequence: CASSLGLGLRAEAFF. CDR3 nucleotides: TGTGCCAGCAGCTTGGGTTTGGGTTTGAGGGCTGAAGCTTTCTTT.

The genes are TRBV28 and TRBJ2-1, with D tentatively TRBD2 (6 bases). This CDR3 region has 14 residues. The V gene's germline CDR1 is MDHEN and CDR2 SYDVKM. V lost 3 bases and J 10 bases, leaving 16 bases between the germline ends. CDR3 coding DNA: TGTGCCAGCAGTTTTCTGGCGGGGTCGTGGGAGCAGTTCTTC. Protein: CASSFLAGSWEQFF.

The gene calls are TRBV14 and TRBJ2-7, with a tentative D call TRBD2 (6 bases). The CDR3 runs 13 residues. With 4 bases removed from V and 1 base from J, the gap between germline ends came to 8 bases. CDR1 and CDR2 (germline): SGHDN, FVKESK. In DNA form, the CDR3 reads TGTGCCAGCAGCCTGGCGGGGTCCTACGAGCAGTACTTC. Amino acid sequence: CASSLAGSYEQYF.